This entry lists 10 T cell receptor beta chains sequenced from one sample in a study of human T cells and chemical hapten exposure (dated by TCRdb to 2020 to 2022). Read against the paper, the sample's time point label means: pre-sensitization, week 0. Taken with the paper, the label for treatment or condition translates to: therapeutic diphenylcyclopropenone sensitization with weekly scalp DPC. Receptor amplification or capture employed RACE. Sequencing took place on a NextSeq 500. TCRdb took the public reads, trimmed them with fastp at Q25, ran MiXCR for clone calling and kept in-frame beta chains. Each entry is one CDR3 protein sequence, shown with its most common DNA and genes. The sample includes approximately 52,000 distinct CDR3 sequences, with about 9.2% observed a single time. Jointly, the top ten make up 14% of the sample. The sequenced sample was whole blood, obtained in connection with sensitization to the hapten diphenylcyclopropenone (DPC). The source of these receptors is a woman in her forties with alopecia areata. Some clones in this sample may be carry-over from other donors' samples.

This clonotype was detected a few times. The V and J genes are TRBV4-1 and TRBJ2-7; D assignment may be TRBD1 or TRBD2 (5 bases each). The ends were cut back, 4 bases at V and 4 bases at J, with 11 bases in the middle. The CDR3 is 13 residues long. Germline V gene data show CDR1 as MGHRA and CDR2 as YSYEKL. The CDR3 spells CASSLRGEYEQYF. CDR3 in DNA: TGCGCCAGCAGCCTACGAGGGGAATACGAGCAGTACTTC.

V and J are TRBV2 and TRBJ2-1; weak D call: TRBD1 (5 bases). Between the trimmed V and J ends, which lost 0 bases and 9 bases, there was a span of 12 bases. Germline values: CDR1 SNHLY, CDR2 FYNNEI. The CDR3 is 14 amino acids. The chain's CDR3 is CASSEAKGIVEQFF. The CDR3 DNA is TGTGCCAGCAGTGAAGCTAAGGGGATTGTTGAGCAGTTCTTC.

This chain connects TRBV28 to TRBJ1-4; 8 bases are shared with TRBD1. After removal of 1 base from V and 10 bases from J, the junction contained 14 bases not matched to a gene. The CDR3 consists of 17 residues. CDR1 is MDHEN, CDR2 SYDVKM, per germline. This CDR3 reads CASSLSPGQDPLGKLFF. CDR3 DNA: TGTGCCAGCAGTTTATCCCCGGGACAGGACCCATTAGGAAAACTGTTTTTT.

This clonotype was detected a few times. The chain carries TRBV19 and TRBJ2-1; 11 bases align to TRBD2. V lost 7 bases, J lost 0 bases, and 5 bases stayed unmatched. There are 16 residues in the CDR3. The germline V gene has CDR1 LNHDA and CDR2 SQIVND (reference sequence). The CDR3 region is CASMTSGIYSYNEQFF. Here the CDR3 DNA reads TGTGCCAGTATGACTAGCGGGATTTACTCCTACAATGAGCAGTTCTTC.

The chain joins TRBV7-9 to TRBJ1-5; D is perhaps TRBD1 (5 bases). Trimming shortened V by 5 bases and J by 3 bases, and 14 bases separated the two germline ends. The CDR3 has 15 residues. Looked up from germline, CDR1 is SEHNR and CDR2 is FQNEAQ (reference sequence). The CDR3, as DNA: TGTGCCAGCAGCCAAGACCAGGGAAACAATCAGCCCCAGCATTTT. This translates into CASSQDQGNNQPQHF. The full variable domain, in which reference TRBV7-9 and TRBJ1-5 provide the parts outside the CDR3, is DTGVSQNPRHKITKRGQNVTFRCDPISEHNRLYWYRQTLGQGPEFLTYFQNEAQLEKSRLLSDRFSAERPKGSFSTLEIQRTEQGDSAMYLCASSQDQGNNQPQHFGDGTRLSIL.

The V gene is TRBV27, the J gene TRBJ2-1, with 8 bases matching TRBD2. Per the germline V gene, CDR1 is MNHEY and CDR2 is SMNVEV (reference sequence). Trimming took 8 bases from V and 8 from J; bases not matched to a gene: 17. This CDR3 is 16 amino acids long. The CDR3 region is CASAIPGGGPYHEQFF. In DNA, the CDR3 is TGTGCCAGCGCTATACCGGGCGGGGGGCCCTATCATGAGCAGTTCTTC.

Notes on this clonotype: This could be a read error, since a much larger clone is one nucleotide away. The chain links TRBV18 to TRBJ2-7; 7 bases agree with TRBD1. After removal of 5 bases from V and 0 bases from J, the junction contained 7 bases not matched to a gene. The CDR3 has 15 amino acids. Germline-derived CDR1 and CDR2 are KGHSH and LQKENI. As DNA, the CDR3 is TGTGCCAGCTCATGCTTAGGGACAGACTCCTACGAGCAGTACTTC. Amino acid sequence: CASSCLGTDSYEQYF.

V is TRBV4-2 and J is TRBJ1-2, with D perhaps TRBD1 (6 bases). This CDR3 spans 16 amino acids. Germline V gene data show CDR1 as LGHNA and CDR2 as YNFKEQ. The V end was cut by 0 bases, the J end by 4 bases, with 15 bases between. CDR3 region: CASSQDSWTEPYGYTF. The CDR3 DNA sequence: TGTGCCAGCAGCCAAGATTCGTGGACAGAGCCCTATGGCTACACCTTC.

V and J are TRBV28 and TRBJ2-7, with 8 positions matching TRBD2. CDR1 and CDR2 (germline): MDHEN, SYDVKM. This CDR3 has 16 residues. V gave up 3 bases and J gave up 2 bases; unmatched junction bases: 9. CDR3 residues: CASSFGGASLTYEQYF. The CDR3, as DNA: TGTGCCAGCAGTTTCGGGGGGGCTTCACTCACCTACGAGCAGTACTTC.

This clonotype was recorded many times. The V call is TRBV12-3 or TRBV12-4, the J call TRBJ1-1, with D maybe TRBD1 (6 bases). The CDR3 has 15 residues. The V gene lost 2 bases and the J gene lost 1 base, with 11 bases spanning the gap. Here the CDR3 DNA reads TGTGCCAGCAGTTTATTCCAGGGGAAGAACACTGAAGCTTTCTTT. This codes for CASSLFQGKNTEAFF.